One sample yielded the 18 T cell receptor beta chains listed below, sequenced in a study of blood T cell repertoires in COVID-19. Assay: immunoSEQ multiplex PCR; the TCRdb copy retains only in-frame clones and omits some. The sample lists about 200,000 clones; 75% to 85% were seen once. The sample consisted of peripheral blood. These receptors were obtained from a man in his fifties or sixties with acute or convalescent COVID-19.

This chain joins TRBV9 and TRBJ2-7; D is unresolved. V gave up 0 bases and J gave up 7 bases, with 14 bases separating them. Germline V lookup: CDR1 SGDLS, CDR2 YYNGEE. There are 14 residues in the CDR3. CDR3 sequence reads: CASSVEPIESEQYF. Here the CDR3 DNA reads TGTGCCAGCAGCGTAGAGCCGATTGAAAGTGAGCAGTACTTC.

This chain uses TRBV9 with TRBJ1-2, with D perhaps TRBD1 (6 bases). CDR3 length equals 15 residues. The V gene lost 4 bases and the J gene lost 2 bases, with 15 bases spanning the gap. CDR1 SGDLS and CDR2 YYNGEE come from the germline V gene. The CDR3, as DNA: TGTGCCAGCAGCACCAGGGGACACACAAACTATGGCTACACCTTC. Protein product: CASSTRGHTNYGYTF.

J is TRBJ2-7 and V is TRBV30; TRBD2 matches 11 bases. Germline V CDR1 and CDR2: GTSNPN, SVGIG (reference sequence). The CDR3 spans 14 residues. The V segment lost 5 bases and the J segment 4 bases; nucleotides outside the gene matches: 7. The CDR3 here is CAWAGTSGGYEQYF. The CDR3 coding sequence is TGTGCCTGGGCCGGGACTAGCGGAGGGTACGAGCAGTACTTC.

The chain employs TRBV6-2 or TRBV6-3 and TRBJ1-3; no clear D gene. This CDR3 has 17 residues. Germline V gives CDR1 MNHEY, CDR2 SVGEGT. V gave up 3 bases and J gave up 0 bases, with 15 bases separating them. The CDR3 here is CASSYDYTATSGNTIYF. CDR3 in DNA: TGTGCCAGCAGTTATGATTATACAGCTACCTCTGGAAACACCATATATTTT.

DNA for the CDR3: TGCGCCAGCAGCCAAGGGTCTATTAGCAATCAGCCCCAGCATTTT. Amino acids: CASSQGSISNQPQHF. The rearrangement joins TRBV4-1 to TRBJ1-5; D gene unclear. This CDR3 is 15 amino acids long. With 1 base removed from V and 0 bases from J, the gap between germline ends came to 7 bases. The germline gives CDR1 MGHRA, CDR2 YSYEKL.

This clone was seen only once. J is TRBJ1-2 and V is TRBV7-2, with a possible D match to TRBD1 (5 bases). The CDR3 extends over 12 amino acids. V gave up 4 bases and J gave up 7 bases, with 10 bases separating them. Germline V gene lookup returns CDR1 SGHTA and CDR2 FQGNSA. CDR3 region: CASSSLGGGYTF. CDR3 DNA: TGTGCCAGCAGCTCCCTGGGGGGTGGCTACACCTTC.

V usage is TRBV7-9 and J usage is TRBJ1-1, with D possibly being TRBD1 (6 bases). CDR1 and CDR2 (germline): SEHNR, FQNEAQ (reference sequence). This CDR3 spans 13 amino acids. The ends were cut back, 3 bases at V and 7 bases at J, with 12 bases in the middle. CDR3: CASSLPGAIEAFF. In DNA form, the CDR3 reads TGTGCCAGCAGCTTGCCAGGGGCCATTGAAGCTTTCTTT.

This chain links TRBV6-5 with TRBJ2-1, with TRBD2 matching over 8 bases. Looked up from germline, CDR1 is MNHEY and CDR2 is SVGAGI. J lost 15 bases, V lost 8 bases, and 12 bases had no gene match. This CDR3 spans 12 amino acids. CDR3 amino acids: CASSPVGLGLFF. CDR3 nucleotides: TGTGCCAGCTCCCCGGTGGGACTAGGACTGTTCTTC.

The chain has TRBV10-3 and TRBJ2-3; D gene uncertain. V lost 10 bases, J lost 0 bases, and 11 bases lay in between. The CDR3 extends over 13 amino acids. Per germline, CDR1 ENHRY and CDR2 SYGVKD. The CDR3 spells CATTETSTDTQYF. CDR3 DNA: TGTGCCACCACGGAGACTAGCACAGATACGCAGTATTTT.

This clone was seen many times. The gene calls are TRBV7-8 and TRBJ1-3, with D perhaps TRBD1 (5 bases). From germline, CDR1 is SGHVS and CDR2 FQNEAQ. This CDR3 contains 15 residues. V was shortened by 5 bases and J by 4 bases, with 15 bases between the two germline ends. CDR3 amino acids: CASSAGRTRGNTIYF. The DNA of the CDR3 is TGTGCCAGCAGCGCGGGACGTACGAGAGGAAACACCATATATTTT. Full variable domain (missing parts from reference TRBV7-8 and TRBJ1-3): GAGVSQSPRYKVAKRGQDVALRCDPISGHVSLFWYQQALGQGPEFLTYFQNEAQLDKSGLPSDRFFAERPEGSVSTLKIQRTQQEDSAVYLCASSAGRTRGNTIYFGEGSWLTVV.

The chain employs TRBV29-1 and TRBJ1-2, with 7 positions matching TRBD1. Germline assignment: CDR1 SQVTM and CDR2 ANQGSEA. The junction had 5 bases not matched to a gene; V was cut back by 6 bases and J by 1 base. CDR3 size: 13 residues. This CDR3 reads CSVATGFNYGYTF. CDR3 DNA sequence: TGCAGCGTCGCGACAGGGTTTAACTATGGCTACACCTTC. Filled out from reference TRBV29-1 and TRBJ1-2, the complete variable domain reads SAVISQKPSRDICQRGTSLTIQCQVDSQVTMMFWYRQQPGQSLTLIATANQGSEATYESGFVIDKFPISRPNLTFSTLTVSNMSPEDSSIYLCSVATGFNYGYTFGSGTRLTVV.

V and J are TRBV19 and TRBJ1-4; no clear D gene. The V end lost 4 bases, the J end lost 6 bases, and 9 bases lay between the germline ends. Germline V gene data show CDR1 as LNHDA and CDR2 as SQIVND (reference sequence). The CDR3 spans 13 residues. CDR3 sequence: CASSRQDDEKLFF. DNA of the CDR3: TGTGCCAGTAGTAGGCAGGATGATGAAAAACTGTTTTTT. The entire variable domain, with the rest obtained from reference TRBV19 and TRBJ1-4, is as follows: DGGITQSPKYLFRKEGQNVTLSCEQNLNHDAMYWYRQDPGQGLRLIYYSQIVNDFQKGDIAEGYSVSREKKESFPLTVTSAQKNPTAFYLCASSRQDDEKLFFGSGTQLSVL.

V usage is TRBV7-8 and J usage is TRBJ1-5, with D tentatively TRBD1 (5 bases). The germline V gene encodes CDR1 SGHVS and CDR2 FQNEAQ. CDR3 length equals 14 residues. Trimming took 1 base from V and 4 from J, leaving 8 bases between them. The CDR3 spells CASSLVRENQPQHF. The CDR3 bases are TGTGCCAGCAGCTTAGTCAGGGAAAATCAGCCCCAGCATTTT.

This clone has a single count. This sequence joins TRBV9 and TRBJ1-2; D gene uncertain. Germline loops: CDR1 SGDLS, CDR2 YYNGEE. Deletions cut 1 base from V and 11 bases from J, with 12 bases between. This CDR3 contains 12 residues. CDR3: CASSVSTTGYTF. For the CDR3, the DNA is TGTGCCAGCAGCGTATCTACAACCGGGTACACCTTC.

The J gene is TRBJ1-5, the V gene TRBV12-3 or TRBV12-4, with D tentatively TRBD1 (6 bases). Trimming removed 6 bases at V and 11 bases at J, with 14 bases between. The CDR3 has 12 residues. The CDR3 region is CASRWGGRAQHF. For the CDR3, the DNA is TGTGCCAGCAGGTGGGGGGGCAGAGCCCAGCATTTT.

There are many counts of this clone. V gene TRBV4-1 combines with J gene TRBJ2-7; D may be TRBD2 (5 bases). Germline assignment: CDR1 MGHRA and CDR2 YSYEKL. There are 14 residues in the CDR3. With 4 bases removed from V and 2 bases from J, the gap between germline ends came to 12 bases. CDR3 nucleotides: TGCGCCAGCAGCCGCCAACCGGGGACCTACGAGCAGTACTTC. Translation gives CASSRQPGTYEQYF.

CDR3 sequence reads: CASNTMGGAFGNTIYF. The CDR3 nucleotides are TGTGCCAGCAACACCATGGGAGGGGCGTTTGGAAACACCATATATTTT. The chain links TRBV3-1 (or the pseudogene TRBV3-2) to TRBJ1-3, with D perhaps matching TRBD1 (5 bases). Trimming took 7 bases from V and 3 from J, leaving 19 bases between them. This CDR3 has 16 residues. Germline V CDR1 and CDR2: LGHDT, YNNKEL (reference sequence).

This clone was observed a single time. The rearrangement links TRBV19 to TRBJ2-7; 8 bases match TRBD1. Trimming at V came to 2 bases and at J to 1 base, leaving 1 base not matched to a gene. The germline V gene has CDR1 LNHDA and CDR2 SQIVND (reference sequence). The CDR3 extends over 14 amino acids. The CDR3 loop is CASSIQGASYEQYF. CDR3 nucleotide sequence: TGTGCCAGTAGTATACAGGGGGCATCCTACGAGCAGTACTTC. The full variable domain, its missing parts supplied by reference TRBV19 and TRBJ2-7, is DGGITQSPKYLFRKEGQNVTLSCEQNLNHDAMYWYRQDPGQGLRLIYYSQIVNDFQKGDIAEGYSVSREKKESFPLTVTSAQKNPTAFYLCASSIQGASYEQYFGPGTRLTVT.